Presented here are 13 T cell receptor beta chains from one specimen sequenced in a study of T cell responses to AZD1222 COVID-19 vaccine. Only in-frame clones appear in the TCRdb table, and some are missing; sequencing was by immunoSEQ multiplex PCR. The repertoire holds 150,000 to 200,000 clones, with about 92% as singletons. The sample consisted of peripheral blood, taken on day 0 of AZD1222 vaccination. The receptors come from an adult in good health.

The genes are TRBV7-2 and TRBJ2-1; 8 bases match TRBD2. Germline V gene sequence: CDR1 SGHTA, CDR2 FQGNSA. There are 15 residues in the CDR3. V lost 5 bases to trimming and J lost 0 bases; unmatched junction nucleotides: 3. CDR3 DNA: TGTGCCAGCAGCCCAAGCGGGAGCTCCTACAATGAGCAGTTCTTC. Protein: CASSPSGSSYNEQFF.

The chain recombines TRBV6-5 with TRBJ1-5; tentatively, D is TRBD1 (6 bases). This CDR3 spans 12 amino acids. Germline V gene lookup returns CDR1 MNHEY and CDR2 SVGAGI. V was cut by 7 bases and J by 5 bases, with 9 bases left in between. CDR3 region: CASTRGYQPQHF. For the CDR3, the DNA is TGTGCCAGCACGAGGGGGTATCAGCCCCAGCATTTT.

The genes are TRBV5-1 and TRBJ2-5; a weak D match, TRBD1 (6 bases). Germline CDR1 and CDR2: SGHRS and YFSETQ. Trimming removed 0 bases at V and 2 bases at J, with 11 bases between. CDR3 length equals 15 residues. The CDR3 is CASSLGQGLQETQYF. In DNA form, the CDR3 reads TGCGCCAGCAGCTTGGGGCAGGGGCTGCAAGAGACCCAGTACTTC.

This chain connects TRBV2 to TRBJ1-5, with D possibly TRBD1 on 5 matching bases. This CDR3 has 12 residues. Germline assignment: CDR1 SNHLY and CDR2 FYNNEI. The V end was cut by 7 bases, the J end by 6 bases, with 10 bases between. The CDR3 reads CASNSGPQPQHF. As DNA, the CDR3 is TGTGCCAGCAATTCGGGGCCTCAGCCCCAGCATTTT.

The chain joins TRBV19 to TRBJ2-1; 7 bases align to TRBD1. From germline, CDR1 is LNHDA and CDR2 SQIVND (reference sequence). V shed 3 bases and J 2 bases; nucleotides not matched to a gene: 10. This CDR3 comprises 17 residues. CDR3 amino acids: CASSIEGGRGTYNEQFF. The CDR3 DNA reads as TGTGCCAGTAGTATCGAAGGGGGCCGGGGAACCTACAATGAGCAGTTCTTC.

This chain links TRBV28 with TRBJ2-1, with a weak D call TRBD1 (6 bases). Germline V gene lookup returns CDR1 MDHEN and CDR2 SYDVKM. This CDR3 region has 14 residues. V was clipped by 5 bases and J by 6 bases, with 14 bases between them. The CDR3 loop reads CASSPHRVRNEQFF. Here the CDR3 DNA reads TGTGCCAGCAGTCCCCACAGGGTTCGCAATGAGCAGTTCTTC.

The CDR3 loop is CASSSPDRAYEQYF. DNA for the CDR3: TGTGCCAGCAGTTCCCCCGACAGGGCCTACGAGCAGTACTTC. J is TRBJ2-7 and V is TRBV28; 7 nucleotides match TRBD1. The junction had 5 bases not matched to a gene; V was cut back by 4 bases and J by 2 bases. Per the germline V gene, CDR1 is MDHEN and CDR2 is SYDVKM. The CDR3 contains 14 residues. Full variable domain (outside the CDR3, taken from reference TRBV28 and TRBJ2-7): DVKVTQSSRYLVKRTGEKVFLECVQDMDHENMFWYRQDPGLGLRLIYFSYDVKMKEKGDIPEGYSVSREKKERFSLILESASTNQTSMYLCASSSPDRAYEQYFGPGTRLTVT.

The chain is built from TRBV12-3 or TRBV12-4 and TRBJ2-7, with D maybe TRBD1 (5 bases). The CDR3 is 12 amino acids. V was clipped by 6 bases and J by 3 bases, with 9 bases between them. CDR3 amino acids: CASRGPDYEQYF. In DNA form, the CDR3 reads TGTGCCAGCAGGGGGCCCGACTACGAGCAGTACTTC.

This chain links TRBV4-1 with TRBJ1-1; 8 bases agree with TRBD1. The CDR3 length is 16 residues. V shed 2 bases and J 0 bases; nucleotides not matched to a gene: 5. In germline, CDR1 is MGHRA, CDR2 YSYEKL. The CDR3 spells CASSQPGQGMNTEAFF. For the CDR3, the DNA is TGCGCCAGCAGCCAACCCGGACAGGGAATGAACACTGAAGCTTTCTTT.

The J gene is TRBJ2-7, the V gene TRBV15, with 8 bases fitting TRBD1. V lost 2 bases to trimming and J lost 5 bases; unmatched junction nucleotides: 8. The V gene's germline CDR1 is LNHNV and CDR2 YYDKDF (reference sequence). The CDR3 is 15 amino acids. DNA for the CDR3: TGTGCCACCAGCAGATTCGGAACAGGGGGGCACGAGCAGTACTTC. This encodes CATSRFGTGGHEQYF. The full variable domain, rest sourced from reference TRBV15 and TRBJ2-7, is DAMVIQNPRYQVTQFGKPVTLSCSQTLNHNVMYWYQQKSSQAPKLLFHYYDKDFNNEADTPDNFQSRRPNTSFCFLDIRSPGLGDTAMYLCATSRFGTGGHEQYFGPGTRLTVT.

This sequence joins TRBV3-1 (or the pseudogene TRBV3-2) and TRBJ2-2; D not resolved. The CDR3 has 16 amino acids. Trimming took 2 bases from V and 1 from J, leaving 11 bases between them. Germline V gene sequence: CDR1 LGHDT, CDR2 YNNKEL (reference sequence). CDR3 region: CASSQTDLRNTGELFF. CDR3 DNA: TGTGCCAGCAGCCAAACCGACCTGAGGAACACCGGGGAGCTGTTTTTT.

In its sample, this clone was seen a few times. This chain connects TRBV14 to TRBJ2-7; 10 nucleotides align to TRBD1. This CDR3 comprises 18 residues. The V gene's germline CDR1 is SGHDN and CDR2 FVKESK. The V segment lost 1 base and the J segment 2 bases; nucleotides outside the gene matches: 11. CDR3 amino acids: CASSQVDFRGQGTYEQYF. DNA for the CDR3: TGTGCCAGCAGCCAAGTTGATTTTCGGGGACAGGGGACCTACGAGCAGTACTTC.

This rearrangement joins TRBV6-2 or TRBV6-3 to TRBJ2-1; 9 nucleotides line up with TRBD2. V lost 2 bases to trimming and J lost 3 bases; unmatched junction nucleotides: 5. The CDR3 is 16 amino acids. The V gene's germline CDR1 is MNHEY and CDR2 SVGEGT. The CDR3 spells CASSYGLAGLYNEQFF. As DNA, the CDR3 is TGTGCCAGCAGTTACGGGCTAGCGGGACTCTACAATGAGCAGTTCTTC.